This T cell receptor beta chain was sequenced during a study of human T cells and chemical hapten exposure. Time point specified: patch test 1, 2 weeks after DPC sensitization. This sample's treatment: therapeutic diphenylcyclopropenone sensitization with weekly scalp DPC. From the RACE reads, TCRdb called clonotypes with MiXCR, one entry per CDR3 protein. The sample contains about 120,000 distinct CDR3 sequences, 12% of which appear only once. Germline CDR1 MNHNY, CDR2 SVGAGI (reference sequence). CDR3 size: 12 residues. With 2 bases removed from V and 6 bases from J, the gap between germline ends came to 7 bases. This clonotype was observed many times.

The source was whole blood, collected in connection with sensitization to the hapten diphenylcyclopropenone (DPC). The source is a woman in her 50s with alopecia areata. Some clones in this sample may be carry-over from other donors' samples. The rearrangement uses TRBV6-6 and TRBJ1-1; D not certain. DNA for the CDR3: TGTGCCAGCAGTTACCGAGGAGCTGAAGCTTTCTTT. Translation: CASSYRGAEAFF.